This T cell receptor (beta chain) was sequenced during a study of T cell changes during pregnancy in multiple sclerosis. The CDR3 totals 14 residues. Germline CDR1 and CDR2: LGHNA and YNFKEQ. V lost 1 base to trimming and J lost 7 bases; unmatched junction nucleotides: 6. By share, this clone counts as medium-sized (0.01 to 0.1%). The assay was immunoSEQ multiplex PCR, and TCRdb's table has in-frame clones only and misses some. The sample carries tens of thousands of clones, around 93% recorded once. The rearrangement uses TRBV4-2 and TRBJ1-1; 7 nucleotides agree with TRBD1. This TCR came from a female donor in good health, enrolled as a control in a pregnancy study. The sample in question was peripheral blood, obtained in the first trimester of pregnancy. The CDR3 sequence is CASSQAGGRDEAFF. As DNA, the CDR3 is TGTGCCAGCAGCCAAGCAGGGGGACGGGATGAAGCTTTCTTT.